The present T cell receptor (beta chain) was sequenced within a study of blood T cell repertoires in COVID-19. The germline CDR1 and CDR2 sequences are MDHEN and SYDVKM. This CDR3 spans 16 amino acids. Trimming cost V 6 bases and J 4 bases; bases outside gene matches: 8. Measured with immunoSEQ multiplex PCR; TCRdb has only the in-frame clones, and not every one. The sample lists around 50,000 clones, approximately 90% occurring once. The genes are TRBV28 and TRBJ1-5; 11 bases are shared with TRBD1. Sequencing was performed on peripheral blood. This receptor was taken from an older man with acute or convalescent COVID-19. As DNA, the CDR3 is TGTGCCAGCAGCACCGGGACAGGGGGACGGAATCAGCCCCAGCATTTT. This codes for CASSTGTGGRNQPQHF.